The clone carrying this T cell receptor (beta chain) has more than one count but fewer than ten. Antigen: not known. TCRdb analysed the RT-PCR reads with MiXCR anew, one entry per CDR3 protein. The top ten clones hold roughly 11% of a sample with approximately 700,000 distinct CDR3 sequences, 15% to 19% of them seen once. These data come from a study of response to subunit inactivated influenza vaccine. General study points: Authors suggested each seasonal flu vaccination may recruit only limited numbers of new T cells.

This sample comprised PBMCs from blood, obtained about 12 days after vaccination. The source is a man between 45 and 60 years old who received an inactivated influenza vaccine.

As DNA, the CDR3 is TGCGCCAGCAGCCAAGACGGGCGGGAGGGCCTTTACGAGCAGTACTTC. Translation: CASSQDGREGLYEQYF. V and J are TRBV4-3 and TRBJ2-7; 9 bases map to TRBD2. With 0 bases clipped from V and 4 bases from J, the junction kept 7 bases outside the gene matches. The CDR3 covers 16 residues. Germline values: CDR1 LGHNA, CDR2 YSLEER.